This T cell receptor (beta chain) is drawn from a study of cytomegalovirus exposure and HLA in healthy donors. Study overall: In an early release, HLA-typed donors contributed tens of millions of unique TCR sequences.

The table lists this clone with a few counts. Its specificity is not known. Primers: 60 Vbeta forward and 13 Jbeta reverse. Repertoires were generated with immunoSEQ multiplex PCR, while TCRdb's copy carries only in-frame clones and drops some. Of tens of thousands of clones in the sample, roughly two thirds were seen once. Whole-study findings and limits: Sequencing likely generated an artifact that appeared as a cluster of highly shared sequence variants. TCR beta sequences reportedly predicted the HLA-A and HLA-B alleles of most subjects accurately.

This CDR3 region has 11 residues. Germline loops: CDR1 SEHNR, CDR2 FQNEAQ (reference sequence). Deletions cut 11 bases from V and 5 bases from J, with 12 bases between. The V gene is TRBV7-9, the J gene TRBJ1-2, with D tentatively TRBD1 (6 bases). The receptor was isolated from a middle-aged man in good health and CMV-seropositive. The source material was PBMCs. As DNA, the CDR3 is TGTGCCCTGGGGGCCGTATATGGCTACACCTTC. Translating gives CALGAVYGYTF.